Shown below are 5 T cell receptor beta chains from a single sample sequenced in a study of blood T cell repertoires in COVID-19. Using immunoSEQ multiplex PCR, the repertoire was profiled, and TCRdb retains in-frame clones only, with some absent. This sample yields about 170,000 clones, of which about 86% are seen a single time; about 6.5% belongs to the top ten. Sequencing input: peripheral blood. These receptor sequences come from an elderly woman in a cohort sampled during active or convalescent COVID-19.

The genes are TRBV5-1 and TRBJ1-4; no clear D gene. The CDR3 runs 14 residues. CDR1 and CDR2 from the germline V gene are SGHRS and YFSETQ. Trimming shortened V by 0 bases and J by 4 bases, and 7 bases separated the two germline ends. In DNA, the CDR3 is TGCGCCAGCAGCTTGGGAGGAGGTAATGAAAAACTGTTTTTT. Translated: CASSLGGGNEKLFF.

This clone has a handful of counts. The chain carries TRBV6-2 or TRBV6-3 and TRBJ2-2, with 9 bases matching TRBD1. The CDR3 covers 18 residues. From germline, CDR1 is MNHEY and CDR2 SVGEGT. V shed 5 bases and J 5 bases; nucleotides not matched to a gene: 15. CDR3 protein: CASSLNSGTGIFTGELFF. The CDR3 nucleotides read TGTGCCAGCAGTCTCAATTCCGGGACAGGGATTTTTACCGGGGAGCTGTTTTTT.

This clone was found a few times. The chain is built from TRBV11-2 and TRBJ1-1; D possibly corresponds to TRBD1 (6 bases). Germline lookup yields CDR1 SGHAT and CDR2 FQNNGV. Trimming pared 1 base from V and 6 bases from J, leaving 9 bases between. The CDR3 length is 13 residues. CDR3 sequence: CASSLGGGPEAFF. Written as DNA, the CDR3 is TGTGCCAGCAGCTTAGGAGGGGGTCCTGAAGCTTTCTTT.

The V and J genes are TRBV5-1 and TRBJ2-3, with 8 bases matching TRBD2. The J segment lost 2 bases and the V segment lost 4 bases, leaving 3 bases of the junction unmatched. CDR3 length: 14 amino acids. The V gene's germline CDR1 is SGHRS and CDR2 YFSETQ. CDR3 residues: CASSRGGTTDTQYF. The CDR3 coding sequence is TGCGCCAGCAGCCGGGGGGGTACCACAGATACGCAGTATTTT.

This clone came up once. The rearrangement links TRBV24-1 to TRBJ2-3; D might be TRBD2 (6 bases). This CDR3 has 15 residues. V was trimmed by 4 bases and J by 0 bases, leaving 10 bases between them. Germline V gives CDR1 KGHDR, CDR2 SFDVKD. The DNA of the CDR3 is TGTGCCACCAGTGACCGGGAGTCTAGCACAGATACGCAGTATTTT. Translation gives CATSDRESSTDTQYF.